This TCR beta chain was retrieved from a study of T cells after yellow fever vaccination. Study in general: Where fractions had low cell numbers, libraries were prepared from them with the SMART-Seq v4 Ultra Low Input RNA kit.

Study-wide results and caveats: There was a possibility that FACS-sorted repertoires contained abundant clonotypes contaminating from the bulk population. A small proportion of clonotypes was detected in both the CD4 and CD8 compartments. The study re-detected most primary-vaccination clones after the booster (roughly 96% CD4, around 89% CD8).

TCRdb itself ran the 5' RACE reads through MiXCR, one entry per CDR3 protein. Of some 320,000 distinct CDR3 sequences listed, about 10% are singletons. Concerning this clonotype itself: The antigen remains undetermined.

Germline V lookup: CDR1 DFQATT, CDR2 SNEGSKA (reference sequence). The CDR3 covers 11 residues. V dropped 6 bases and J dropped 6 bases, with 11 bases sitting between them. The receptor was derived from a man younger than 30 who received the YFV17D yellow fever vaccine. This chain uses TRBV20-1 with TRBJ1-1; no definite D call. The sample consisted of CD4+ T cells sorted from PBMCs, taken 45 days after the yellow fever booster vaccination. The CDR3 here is CSARILAEAFF. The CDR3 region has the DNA TGCAGTGCGAGGATATTGGCTGAAGCTTTCTTT.